This TCR beta chain derives from a study of T cells in Graves' hyperthyroidism and ophthalmopathy (dated by TCRdb to between 2019 and 2020). In the study overall: Peripheral blood samples were taken at initial diagnosis, before any treatment was given. After blood sampling, hyperthyroidism patients were treated with methimazole at a starting dose of 30 mg daily, and ophthalmopathy patients were treated with high-dose intravenous methylprednisolone. In addition, the study compared T-cell repertoires in thyroid tissue and in blood from several Graves' hyperthyroidism patients. The paper describes TCR Vbeta CDR3 sequencing of fewer than 150 peripheral blood samples, made up of fewer than 50 ophthalmopathy patients, 70 to 80 hyperthyroidism patients and some 17 progressor patients. An independent validation cohort of 18 to 20 hyperthyroidism patients and about 16 patients who later progressed to ophthalmopathy tested prospective prediction of ophthalmopathy. To identify TCR V-J signatures that set the groups apart, the researchers used a discovery cohort of 90 to 100 patients, made up of roughly 45 with Graves' ophthalmopathy and about 55 with stable Graves' hyperthyroidism. The 100 or so discovery patients were randomly split 7:3 into training and test sets.

Reading from cysteine to phenylalanine, the CDR3 counts 16 amino acids. Of all the DNA, just the CDR3 is kept, 48 bases in frame from base 1. A distance of 18 bases separates the germline ends of V and J, which lose 0 bases and 4 bases respectively. Reading the germline V gene (reference sequence) gives CDR1 GTSNPN and CDR2 SVGIG. Amplification of TCR beta CDR3 regions was carried out from RNA transcripts. The TCR CDR3 was subjected to a first round of RT-PCR using the HTBI primer set and the Qiagen OneStep RT-PCR kit. The libraries were constructed in a second round of multiplex PCR and then size-selected and purified. Paired-end sequencing of the libraries was performed with 100 bp reads on an Illumina HiSeq2000. The published analysis was carried out like this. SOAPnuke was used to process the raw data, removing reads that contained adapters or uncalled bases, had a mean Phred below 15, or lacked an exact match to the constant primer or identifier. COPE v1.2.5 was used to merge high-quality paired reads, and clonotypes were defined as unique nucleotide sequences. Clonotypes were aligned to IMGT TRBV, TRBD and TRBJ reference segments using MiTCR v1.1. The analysis was restricted to V-J combinations with a frequency above 0.0001, which together covered just over 99% of the repertoires. A TCS score was defined as the ratio between F50 (clonal expansion) and ExV (chaos), using BLOSUM62-based TCRdist between CDR3 peptides within each V-J. Welch's t-statistics and random forest reduced just over 500 V-J features to around 14, which were used in a naive Bayes classifier (R e1071). The public reads were reprocessed in TCRdb via fastp at Q25 and MiXCR, keeping in-frame beta chains. Identical CDR3 protein sequences are pooled into one entry, listed with their most common genes and DNA. None of the V and J calls come from the authors' own analysis; TCRdb made them. The table for this sample lists 280,000 or so distinct CDR3 sequences; roughly 15% of them were counted only once. Jointly, the top ten make up over 30% of the sample.

Hyperthyroidism patients were newly diagnosed, had a disease duration of under 2 months, and were aged 18 to 65 years. The study excluded patients with uncontrolled infections, other autoimmune diseases, pregnancy or lactation. Clinical symptoms, serum thyroxine and TRAb, thyroid ultrasound, and orbital computed tomography formed the basis for the diagnoses. Blood from progressor patients was collected at the time of first diagnosis with hyperthyroidism, before any ophthalmopathy symptoms had appeared. PBMCs were isolated from about 9.2 ml of fresh peripheral blood by Ficoll-Paque density gradient centrifugation. Progressor patients were defined as those initially diagnosed with Graves' hyperthyroidism in whom ophthalmopathy developed during follow-up. Total RNA was extracted using Trizol reagent, and RNA quality was assessed on an Agilent 2100 Bioanalyzer. General findings and caveats noted by the study authors: Most expanded thyroid clonotypes (frequency above 0.001) were also detected in blood, a finding suggesting that blood repertoires may reflect thyroid immune responses. Sample size was not statistically predetermined, and investigators were not blinded to group allocation. In cross-validation, a model built on a 13 V-J signature told ophthalmopathy apart from stable hyperthyroidism with approximately 90% sensitivity and approximately 81% specificity, and in testing the same model reached 80%/75%. In validation, progression to ophthalmopathy was predicted by the model with nearly 71% sensitivity and 72% to 85% specificity, a median of roughly 6.4 months before onset.

This clonotype was observed a few times. Which antigen it targets is not known. No much larger clone exists at a distance of one base, and base qualities are not known. Rearrangement joined TRBV30 to TRBJ1-1, and possibly TRBD1, on 5 matching bases. Sequencing was performed on blood. The receptor comes from a woman aged 45-65 years with Graves' hyperthyroidism that later progressed to Graves' ophthalmopathy. The DNA sequence is TGTGCCTGGAGTGTACGTTGGGGGGTGAAGGGCACTGAAGCTTTCTTT. This encodes CAWSVRWGVKGTEAFF.